Sequencing of this T cell receptor (beta chain) was carried out in a study of blood T cell repertoires in COVID-19. Germline V gene sequence: CDR1 MNHEY, CDR2 SVGAGI. V shed 0 bases, J shed 2 bases, and the junction held 2 bases outside the gene matches. CDR3 length: 15 residues. TCRdb's copy holds only in-frame clones and misses some; the assay was immunoSEQ multiplex PCR. This sample carries around 110,000 clones, around nine tenths of them seen once, and the ten largest clones take over 1%. The chain is built from TRBV6-5 and TRBJ2-7, with 9 bases identical to TRBD1. Material: peripheral blood. This TCR came from a woman aged 25 to 39 with acute or convalescent COVID-19. The CDR3 protein is CASSYSGQGPYEQYF. CDR3 bases: TGTGCCAGCAGTTACTCGGGACAGGGCCCCTACGAGCAGTACTTC.